These T cell receptor beta chains were read from a single sample in a study of T cell responses to AZD1222 COVID-19 vaccine. The assay was immunoSEQ multiplex PCR, and TCRdb's table has in-frame clones only and misses some. The data show some 80,000 clones, with 88% seen just once and more than 8.5% held by the top ten. The sequencing used peripheral blood, collected 28 days after the second dose of the MenACWY control vaccine. The origin of the receptors is an adult who received the MenACWY meningococcal vaccine as a control. CDR3s include the opening cysteine and the closing phenylalanine or tryptophan. Fields, in order: V gene, J gene, D gene, clone size, CDR3 protein, CDR3 DNA. The D gene is left open where the match is weak. Only part of the rows carry a size: once, few, many, or a class if the clone is expanded.

>TRBV6-4|TRBJ1-2|.|.
CASSEQGGYGYTF
TGTGCCAGCAGTGAACAGGGCGGCTATGGCTACACCTTC
>TRBV5-4|TRBJ1-2|.|.
CASSLAGTPYGYTF
TGTGCCAGCAGCTTGGCCGGGACCCCCTATGGCTACACCTTC
>TRBV2|TRBJ1-1|.|.
CASSAGEVRVNTEAFF
TGTGCCAGCAGTGCGGGGGAGGTAAGGGTGAACACTGAAGCTTTCTTT
>TRBV5-1|TRBJ1-5|.|many
CASSYSGQNQPQHF
TGCGCCAGCAGTTATTCCGGACAGAATCAGCCCCAGCATTTT
>TRBV29-1|TRBJ2-1|.|.
CSVEFRDNEQFF
TGCAGCGTTGAGTTTCGGGACAATGAGCAGTTCTTC
>TRBV7-2|TRBJ2-5|TRBD2|.
CASSSLAGGVVGQETQYF
TGTGCCAGCAGCTCGCTAGCGGGGGGGGTTGTAGGGCAAGAGACCCAGTACTTC
>TRBV2|TRBJ1-1|.|.
CASSEYSRGNTEAFF
TGTGCCAGCAGTGAATACAGCCGGGGAAACACTGAAGCTTTCTTT
>TRBV12-3/TRBV12-4|TRBJ2-2|.|once
CASSFGKSGELFF
TGTGCCAGCAGTTTTGGGAAATCCGGGGAGCTGTTTTTT
>TRBV7-2|TRBJ2-5|.|.
CASSGTVQETQYF
TGTGCCAGCAGCGGTACAGTCCAAGAGACCCAGTACTTC
>TRBV4-2|TRBJ2-1|TRBD1|.
CASSQHPGQGDSEQFF
TGTGCCAGCAGCCAACACCCGGGACAGGGAGATTCTGAGCAGTTCTTC
>TRBV15|TRBJ1-2|.|few
CATSTERGLGGYTF
TGTGCCACCAGCACCGAAAGGGGTTTAGGGGGCTACACCTTC
>TRBV28|TRBJ1-3|.|.
CASSLWQGNSGNTIYF
TGTGCCAGTAGTTTATGGCAGGGGAACTCTGGAAACACCATATATTTT
>TRBV6-5|TRBJ2-3|.|.
CASRVADTQYF
TGTGCCAGCCGGGTGGCAGATACGCAGTATTTT
>TRBV18|TRBJ1-4|.|.
CASSPAEGPGGEKLFF
TGTGCCAGCTCACCAGCCGAGGGCCCCGGGGGTGAAAAACTGTTTTTT
>TRBV30|TRBJ1-6|.|.
CAWTEESSYNSPLHF
TGTGCCTGGACCGAGGAGAGCTCCTATAATTCACCCCTCCACTTT
>TRBV4-1|TRBJ1-2|TRBD1|.
CASSQGQGGYGYTF
TGCGCCAGCAGCCAAGGACAGGGTGGCTATGGCTACACCTTC
>TRBV30|TRBJ2-2|TRBD2|few
CAWTSMRGATGELFF
TGTGCCTGGACCAGTATGCGGGGGGCCACCGGGGAGCTGTTTTTT
>TRBV10-3|TRBJ1-4|TRBD1|.
CAISANQGASEKLFF
TGTGCCATCAGTGCCAACCAGGGGGCGAGTGAAAAACTGTTTTTT
>TRBV15|TRBJ1-6|.|.
CATSPVSSSYNSPLHF
TGTGCCACCAGCCCTGTTTCGAGCTCCTATAATTCACCCCTCCACTTT
>TRBV7-9|TRBJ2-5|.|few
CASSLGFGNQYF
TGTGCCAGCAGCTTAGGGTTCGGGAACCAGTACTTC
>TRBV2|TRBJ1-2|.|.
CASSAADLYGYTF
TGTGCCAGCAGTGCGGCAGATCTCTATGGCTACACCTTC
>TRBV2|TRBJ1-1|TRBD1|.
CASTNDRERYTEAFF
TGTGCCAGCACTAATGACAGGGAGAGGTACACTGAAGCTTTCTTT
>TRBV11-3|TRBJ2-1|.|.
CASSSRTGPYNEQFF
TGTGCCAGCAGCTCTAGGACTGGCCCCTACAATGAGCAGTTCTTC
>TRBV5-1|TRBJ2-2|.|.
CASSLSGTANTGELFF
TGCGCCAGCAGCCTGAGCGGGACAGCGAACACCGGGGAGCTGTTTTTT
>TRBV29-1|TRBJ1-2|TRBD1|.
CSVISGQGRQDGYTF
TGCAGCGTCATCTCTGGACAGGGGCGGCAGGATGGCTACACCTTC
>TRBV10-3|TRBJ1-2|TRBD1|.
CAISGTGDPIRGYTF
TGTGCCATCTCCGGGACAGGGGACCCAATCCGGGGCTACACCTTC
>TRBV2|TRBJ2-7|.|once
CASSPRVRWEQYF
TGTGCCAGCAGTCCCAGGGTCCGATGGGAGCAGTACTTC
>TRBV6-4|TRBJ1-2|TRBD1|.
CASSDPAGDSHGYTF
TGTGCCAGCAGTGATCCTGCCGGGGACAGCCATGGCTACACCTTC
>TRBV5-1|TRBJ1-1|.|.
CASSFGSGNTEAFF
TGCGCCAGCAGCTTCGGGTCGGGGAACACTGAAGCTTTCTTT
>TRBV2|TRBJ2-4|.|.
CASLRDAEDIQYF
TGTGCCAGTCTAAGAGACGCCGAGGACATTCAGTACTTC
>TRBV7-2|TRBJ1-2|.|.
CASSLERTANYGYTF
TGTGCCAGCAGCTTAGAAAGGACAGCTAACTATGGCTACACCTTC
>TRBV7-9|TRBJ1-5|TRBD1|.
CASSPLTGGAGQPQHF
TGTGCCAGCAGCCCACTTACAGGGGGGGCAGGTCAGCCCCAGCATTTT
>TRBV6-2/TRBV6-3|TRBJ2-1|TRBD2|.
CASSPLAGGSYNEQFF
TGTGCCAGCAGTCCGTTAGCGGGGGGGTCCTACAATGAGCAGTTCTTC
>TRBV18|TRBJ1-1|.|.
CASSPPRGNTEAFF
TGTGCCAGCTCACCACCGAGGGGGAACACTGAAGCTTTCTTT
>TRBV19|TRBJ1-2|TRBD1|.
CASTWTGEDYGYTF
TGTGCCAGTACCTGGACAGGGGAGGACTATGGCTACACCTTC
>TRBV12-3/TRBV12-4|TRBJ1-1|.|.
CASTQSRLTEAFF
TGTGCCAGCACCCAGTCGAGGTTGACTGAAGCTTTCTTT
>TRBV6-5|TRBJ1-5|TRBD1|.
CASRGQGNQPQHF
TGTGCCAGCAGAGGACAGGGCAATCAGCCCCAGCATTTT
>TRBV4-3|TRBJ2-7|.|.
CASSQEVSLSGEQYF
TGCGCCAGCAGCCAAGAGGTCTCTCTTTCTGGGGAGCAGTACTTC
>TRBV6-1|TRBJ1-1|TRBD1|few
CASSEFGTGDTEAFF
TGTGCCAGCAGTGAATTTGGGACAGGGGACACTGAAGCTTTCTTT
>TRBV18|TRBJ2-7|TRBD1|.
CASSPRDRVPIDEGEQYF
TGTGCCAGCTCACCCCGGGACAGGGTCCCAATCGATGAAGGCGAGCAGTACTTC
>TRBV27|TRBJ2-3|TRBD2|.
CASRRDYTDTQYF
TGTGCCAGCAGGCGGGACTACACAGATACGCAGTATTTT
>TRBV10-3|TRBJ1-1|.|.
CAISESTGRRSEAFF
TGTGCCATCAGTGAGTCGACTGGCAGGAGGTCTGAAGCTTTCTTT
>TRBV9|TRBJ1-5|.|.
CASSSRGGLDQPQHF
TGTGCCAGCAGCAGCAGGGGAGGATTGGACCAGCCCCAGCATTTT
>TRBV4-1|TRBJ1-5|.|.
CASSQESHSNQPQHF
TGCGCCAGCAGCCAAGAGTCCCATAGCAATCAGCCCCAGCATTTT
>TRBV7-3|TRBJ2-1|TRBD1|.
CASSPRDSPNEQFF
TGTGCCAGCAGCCCTCGGGACAGCCCAAATGAGCAGTTCTTC
>TRBV2|TRBJ2-1|.|.
CASSGQDNEQFF
TGTGCCAGCAGTGGACAGGACAATGAGCAGTTCTTC
>TRBV18|TRBJ2-1|.|.
CASSPHNEQFF
TGTGCCAGCTCACCCCACAATGAGCAGTTCTTC
>TRBV9|TRBJ1-1|.|.
CASSVDGSETEAFF
TGTGCCAGCAGCGTTGACGGCAGCGAAACTGAAGCTTTCTTT
>TRBV5-6|TRBJ2-7|TRBD1|.
CASSFTTGRNEQYF
TGTGCCAGCAGCTTTACGACAGGGCGGAACGAGCAGTACTTC